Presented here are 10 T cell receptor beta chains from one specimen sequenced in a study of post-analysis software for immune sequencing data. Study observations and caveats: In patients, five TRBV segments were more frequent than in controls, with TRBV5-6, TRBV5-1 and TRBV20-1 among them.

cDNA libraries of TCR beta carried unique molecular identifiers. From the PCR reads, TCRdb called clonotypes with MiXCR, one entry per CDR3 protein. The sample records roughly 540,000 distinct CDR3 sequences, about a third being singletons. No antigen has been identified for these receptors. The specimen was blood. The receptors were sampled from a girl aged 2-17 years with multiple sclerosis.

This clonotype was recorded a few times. CDR3 DNA: TGCGCCAGCAGCTGGAATCAGGGGACCGAGCAGTTCTTC. It yields the protein CASSWNQGTEQFF. The chain uses TRBV5-1 and TRBJ2-1; D might be TRBD1 (6 bases). The V gene's germline CDR1 is SGHRS and CDR2 YFSETQ. The germline V and J ends were trimmed by 3 bases and 10 bases, with 14 bases remaining between them. The CDR3 has 13 residues.

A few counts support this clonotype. CDR3 region: CSATGTSGNQETQYF. The CDR3 DNA is TGCAGTGCTACCGGGACTAGCGGGAACCAAGAGACCCAGTACTTC. This chain links TRBV20-1 with TRBJ2-5; 13 positions agree with TRBD2. Germline trimming cut 4 bases from V and 0 bases from J; bases unmatched to any gene: 2. The CDR3 length is 15 residues. Germline V gene data show CDR1 as DFQATT and CDR2 as SNEGSKA (reference sequence).

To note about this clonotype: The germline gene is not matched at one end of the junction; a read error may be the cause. The CDR3 DNA reads as TGTACCAGTACAATCAAGGTAGCGGGGGCCTGGGATGAGCAGTTCTTC. Encoded protein: CTSTIKVAGAWDEQFF. This sequence joins TRBV19 and TRBJ2-1; 9 bases map to TRBD2. CDR3 length: 16 amino acids. Looked up from germline, CDR1 is LNHDA and CDR2 is SQIVND (reference sequence).

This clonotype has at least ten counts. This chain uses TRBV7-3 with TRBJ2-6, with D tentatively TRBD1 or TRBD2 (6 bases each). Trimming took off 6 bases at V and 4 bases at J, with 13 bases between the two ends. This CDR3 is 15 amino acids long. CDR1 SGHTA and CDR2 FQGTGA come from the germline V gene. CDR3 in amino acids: CASSPWGAGANVLTF. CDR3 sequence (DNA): TGTGCCAGCAGTCCTTGGGGGGCCGGGGCCAACGTCCTGACTTTC.

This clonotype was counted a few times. CDR3 amino acids: CSVEETSGGPNEQFF. In nucleotides, the CDR3 is TGCAGCGTTGAAGAGACTAGCGGGGGGCCTAATGAGCAGTTCTTC. V and J are TRBV29-1 and TRBJ2-1; 13 positions agree with TRBD2. Germline V gene lookup returns CDR1 SQVTM and CDR2 ANQGSEA. Trimming removed 0 bases from V and 7 bases from J; junction bases left unmatched: 3. This CDR3 has 15 residues.

CDR3 amino acids: CASSQGRVGYGYTF. CDR3 sequence (DNA): TGTGCCAGCAGCCAAGGACGGGTGGGGTATGGCTACACCTTC. The V gene is TRBV3-1, the J gene TRBJ1-2; D is ambiguous. Germline CDR1 and CDR2: LGHDT and YNNKEL (reference sequence). Trimming stripped 1 base from V and 5 bases from J, with 11 bases between. This CDR3 is built from 14 residues.

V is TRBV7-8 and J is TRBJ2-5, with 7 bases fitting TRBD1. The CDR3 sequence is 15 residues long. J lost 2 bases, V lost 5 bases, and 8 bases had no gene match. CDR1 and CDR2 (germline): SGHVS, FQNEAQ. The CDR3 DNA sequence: TGTGCCAGCAGCCCGGACAGGCTTGTGCAAGAGACCCAGTACTTC. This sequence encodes CASSPDRLVQETQYF. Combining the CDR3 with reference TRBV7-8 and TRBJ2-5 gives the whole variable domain GAGVSQSPRYKVAKRGQDVALRCDPISGHVSLFWYQQALGQGPEFLTYFQNEAQLDKSGLPSDRFFAERPEGSVSTLKIQRTQQEDSAVYLCASSPDRLVQETQYFGPGTRLLVL.

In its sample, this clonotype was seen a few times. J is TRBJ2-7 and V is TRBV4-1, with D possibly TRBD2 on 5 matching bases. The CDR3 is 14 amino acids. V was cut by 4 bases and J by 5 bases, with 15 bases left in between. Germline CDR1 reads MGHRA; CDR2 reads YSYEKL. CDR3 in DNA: TGCGCCAGCAGCCCGAACTTAGGACTGGACGAGCAGTACTTC. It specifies CASSPNLGLDEQYF.

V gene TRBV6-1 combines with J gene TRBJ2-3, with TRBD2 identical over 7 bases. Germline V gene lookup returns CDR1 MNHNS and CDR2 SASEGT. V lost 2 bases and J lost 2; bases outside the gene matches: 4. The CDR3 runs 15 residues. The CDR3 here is CASSERSGDTDTQYF. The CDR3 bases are TGTGCCAGCAGTGAACGAAGCGGGGACACAGATACGCAGTATTTT.

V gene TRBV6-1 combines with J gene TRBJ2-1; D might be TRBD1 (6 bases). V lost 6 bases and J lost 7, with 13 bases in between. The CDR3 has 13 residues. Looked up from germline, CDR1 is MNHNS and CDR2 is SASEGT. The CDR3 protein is CASRDSWANEQFF. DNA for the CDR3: TGTGCCAGCAGGGACAGCTGGGCTAATGAGCAGTTCTTC.